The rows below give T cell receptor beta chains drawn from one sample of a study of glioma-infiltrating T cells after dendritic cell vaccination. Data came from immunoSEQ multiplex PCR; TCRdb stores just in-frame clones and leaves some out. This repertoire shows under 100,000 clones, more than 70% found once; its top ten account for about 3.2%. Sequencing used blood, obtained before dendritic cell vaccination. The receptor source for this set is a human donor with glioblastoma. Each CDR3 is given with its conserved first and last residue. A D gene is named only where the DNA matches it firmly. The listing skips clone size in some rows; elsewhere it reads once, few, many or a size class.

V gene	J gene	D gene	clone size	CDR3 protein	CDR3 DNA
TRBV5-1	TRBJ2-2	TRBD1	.	CASSSNPPGQGFTGELFF	TGCGCCAGCAGCTCAAACCCGCCGGGACAGGGGTTCACCGGGGAGCTGTTTTTT
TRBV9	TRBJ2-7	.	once	CASSPLGDFSYEQYF	TGTGCCAGCAGTCCCCTGGGGGACTTCTCCTACGAGCAGTACTTC
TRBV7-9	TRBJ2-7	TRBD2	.	CASSSISGGLYEQYF	TGTGCCAGTTCATCGATTTCGGGAGGTCTATACGAGCAGTACTTC
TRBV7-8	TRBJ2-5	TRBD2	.	CASSDTSGGASETQYF	TGTGCCAGCAGCGACACTAGCGGGGGGGCCTCCGAGACCCAGTACTTC
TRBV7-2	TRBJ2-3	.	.	CASSLVAGGTDTQYF	TGTGCCAGCAGCTTAGTTGCGGGTGGGACAGATACGCAGTATTTT
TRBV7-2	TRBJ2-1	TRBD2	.	CASSFLAGLDNEQFF	TGTGCCAGCAGCTTCCTAGCGGGGTTGGACAATGAGCAGTTCTTC
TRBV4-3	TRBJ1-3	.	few	CASSQDASSGNTIYF	TGCGCCAGCAGCCAAGATGCCAGCTCTGGAAACACCATATATTTT
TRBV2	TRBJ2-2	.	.	CASSRPGGTGELFF	TGTGCCAGCAGCCGACCCGGGGGAACCGGGGAGCTGTTTTTT
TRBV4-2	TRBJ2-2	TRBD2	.	CASSQNSGTSAGELFF	TGTGCCAGCAGCCAAAACAGTGGGACTAGCGCCGGGGAGCTGTTTTTT
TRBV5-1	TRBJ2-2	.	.	CASSRSTGTNTGELFF	TGCGCCAGCAGCAGATCGACGGGTACTAACACCGGGGAGCTGTTTTTT
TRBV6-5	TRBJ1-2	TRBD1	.	CASSPGQGSNYGYTF	TGTGCCAGCAGCCCTGGACAGGGTTCCAACTATGGCTACACCTTC
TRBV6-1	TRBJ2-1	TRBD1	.	CASSDQGAYNEQFF	TGTGCCAGCAGTGACCAGGGGGCCTACAATGAGCAGTTCTTC
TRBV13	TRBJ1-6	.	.	CASSLGGGSSSPLHF	TGTGCCAGCAGCTTAGGTGGAGGGAGTAGTTCACCCCTCCACTTT
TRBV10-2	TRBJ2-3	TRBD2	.	CASNEGLAGSHTDTQYF	TGCGCCAGCAATGAGGGGCTAGCGGGGAGCCACACAGATACGCAGTATTTT
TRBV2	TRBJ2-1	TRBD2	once	CASSEGLAGVQGEQFF	TGTGCCAGCAGTGAAGGACTAGCGGGGGTCCAGGGGGAGCAGTTCTTC
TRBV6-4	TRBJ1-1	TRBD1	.	CASSAKGAGSTEAFF	TGTGCCAGCAGTGCGAAGGGGGCGGGTAGCACTGAAGCTTTCTTT
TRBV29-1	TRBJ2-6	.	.	CSVDQASGANVLTF	TGCAGCGTAGACCAGGCGTCTGGGGCCAACGTCCTGACTTTC
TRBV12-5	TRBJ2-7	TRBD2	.	CASGVAGGSYEQYF	TGTGCTAGTGGGGTAGCGGGAGGCTCCTACGAGCAGTACTTC
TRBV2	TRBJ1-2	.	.	CASRGQGTVYGYTF	TGTGCCAGCAGGGGTCAGGGGACCGTCTATGGCTACACCTTC
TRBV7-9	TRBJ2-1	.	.	CASSSDGLIRSEQFF	TGTGCCAGCAGCTCAGATGGACTCATAAGAAGTGAGCAGTTCTTC
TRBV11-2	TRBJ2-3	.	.	CASSLRTEPTDTQYF	TGTGCCAGCAGCTTACGCACAGAGCCCACAGATACGCAGTATTTT
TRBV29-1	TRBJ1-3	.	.	CSVETGASGNTIYF	TGCAGCGTTGAAACAGGCGCCTCTGGAAACACCATATATTTT
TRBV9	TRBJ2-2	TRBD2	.	CASSVDGLAGDTGELFF	TGTGCCAGCAGCGTAGACGGACTAGCGGGAGACACCGGGGAGCTGTTTTTT
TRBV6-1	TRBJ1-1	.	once	CASSEGVGVNTEAFF	TGTGCCAGCAGTGAAGGGGTAGGAGTGAACACTGAAGCTTTCTTT
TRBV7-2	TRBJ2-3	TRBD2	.	CASSQEWLSGSLTDTQYF	TGTGCCAGCAGCCAAGAGTGGCTCAGCGGGAGTCTGACAGATACGCAGTATTTT
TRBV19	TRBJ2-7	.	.	CASSISDEQYF	TGTGCCAGTAGTATAAGCGACGAGCAGTACTTC
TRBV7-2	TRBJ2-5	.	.	CASSLVSQETQYF	TGTGCCAGCAGCTTAGTTAGTCAAGAGACCCAGTACTTC